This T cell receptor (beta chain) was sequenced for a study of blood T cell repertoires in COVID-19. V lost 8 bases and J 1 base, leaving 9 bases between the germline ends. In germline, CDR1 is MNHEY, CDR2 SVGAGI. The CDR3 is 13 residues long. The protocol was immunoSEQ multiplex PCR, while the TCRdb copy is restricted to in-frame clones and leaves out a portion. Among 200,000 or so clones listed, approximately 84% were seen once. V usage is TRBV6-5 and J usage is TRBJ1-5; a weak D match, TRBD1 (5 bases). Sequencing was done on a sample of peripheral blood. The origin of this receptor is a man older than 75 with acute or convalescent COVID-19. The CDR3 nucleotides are TGTGCCAGCCGCAGGGTGAGCAATCAGCCCCAGCATTTT. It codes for CASRRVSNQPQHF.